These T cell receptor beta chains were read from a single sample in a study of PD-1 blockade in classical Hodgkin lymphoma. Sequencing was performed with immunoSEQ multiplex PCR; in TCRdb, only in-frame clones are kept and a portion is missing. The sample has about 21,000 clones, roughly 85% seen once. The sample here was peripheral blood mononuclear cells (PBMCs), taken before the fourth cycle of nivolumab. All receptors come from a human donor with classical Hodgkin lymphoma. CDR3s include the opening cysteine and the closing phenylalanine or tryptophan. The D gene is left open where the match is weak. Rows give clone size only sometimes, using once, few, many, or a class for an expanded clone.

CASSTHRESYEQYF	TGTGCCAGTAGTACCCACAGGGAATCCTACGAGCAGTACTTC	TRBV19	TRBJ2-7	14	.	.
CASSQSPGQGTYGYTF	TGCGCCAGCAGCCAATCTCCGGGACAGGGGACCTATGGCTACACCTTC	TRBV4-3	TRBJ1-2	16	TRBD1	.
CASSKGLDSYEQYF	TGCGCCAGCAGCAAAGGACTTGACTCCTACGAGCAGTACTTC	TRBV5-1	TRBJ2-7	14	.	.
CASSSTGGGQPQHF	TGTGCCAGCAGTTCTACAGGGGGCGGTCAGCCCCAGCATTTT	TRBV28	TRBJ1-5	14	TRBD1	once
CASSGGLASYNEQFF	TGTGCCAGCAGCGGCGGACTAGCGTCCTACAATGAGCAGTTCTTC	TRBV5-6	TRBJ2-1	15	TRBD2	.
CASRDPGSNTEAFF	TGTGCCAGCAGGGATCCAGGGTCGAACACTGAAGCTTTCTTT	TRBV9	TRBJ1-1	14	.	large
CASSGAGYTGELFF	TGTGCCAGCAGTGGGGCAGGGTACACCGGGGAGCTGTTTTTT	TRBV25-1	TRBJ2-2	14	.	once
CASRRQGSGGYTF	TGTGCCAGCAGGAGACAGGGCTCGGGTGGCTACACCTTC	TRBV2	TRBJ1-2	13	TRBD1	.
CASGLVPAGGFYEQYF	TGTGCTAGTGGTTTGGTACCGGCAGGGGGCTTTTACGAGCAGTACTTC	TRBV12-5	TRBJ2-7	16	TRBD1	once
CASSRTSGSLGELFF	TGTGCTAGCAGCCGGACTAGCGGGAGTTTAGGGGAGCTGTTTTTT	TRBV7-7	TRBJ2-2	15	TRBD2	.
CASSPPTFEAFF	TGTGCCAGCAGTCCCCCGACCTTTGAAGCTTTCTTT	TRBV28	TRBJ1-1	12	.	.
CATSRERGNEQFF	TGTGCCACCAGCAGAGAAAGGGGCAATGAGCAGTTCTTC	TRBV15	TRBJ2-1	13	.	once
CASSLAGRLTTEAFF	TGTGCCAGCAGCTTAGCGGGACGGTTAACCACTGAAGCTTTCTTT	TRBV7-2	TRBJ1-1	15	.	.
CSDRQGRYGYTF	TGCAGCGACCGCCAGGGTAGATATGGCTACACCTTC	TRBV29-1	TRBJ1-2	12	.	.
CASSWGGGAGDSYEQYF	TGTGCCAGCAGTTGGGGAGGGGGAGCGGGGGACTCCTACGAGCAGTACTTC	TRBV27	TRBJ2-7	17	TRBD2	.
CAWSSSGSDNEQFF	TGTGCCTGGAGTTCTAGCGGCTCAGACAATGAGCAGTTCTTC	TRBV30	TRBJ2-1	14	TRBD2	.
CASRLTGGADTQYF	TGTGCCAGCAGGCTCACAGGGGGGGCAGATACGCAGTATTTT	TRBV28	TRBJ2-3	14	.	.
CASSQAGQAYEQYF	TGCGCCAGCAGCCAAGCTGGGCAGGCCTACGAGCAGTACTTC	TRBV4-1	TRBJ2-7	14	.	medium-sized
CASSLGLVWWDEQFF	TGTGCCAGCAGTTTAGGACTAGTTTGGTGGGATGAGCAGTTCTTC	TRBV27	TRBJ2-1	15	TRBD2	.
CASSRGSMNTEAFF	TGTGCCAGCAGCCGGGGGTCAATGAACACTGAAGCTTTCTTT	TRBV27	TRBJ1-1	14	.	few
CASRKTYGYTF	TGTGCCAGCAGAAAGACCTATGGCTACACCTTC	TRBV21-1	TRBJ1-2	11	.	.
CASSPWTEGTEAFF	TGTGCCAGCAGCCCCTGGACAGAGGGCACTGAAGCTTTCTTT	TRBV7-2	TRBJ1-1	14	.	.
CASSITSGGAGDTQYF	TGTGCCAGCAGCATCACTAGCGGGGGGGCCGGGGATACGCAGTATTTT	TRBV11-1	TRBJ2-3	16	TRBD2	.
CASSERVLADSTDTQYF	TGTGCCAGCAGTGAAAGGGTGCTAGCGGATAGCACAGATACGCAGTATTTT	TRBV2	TRBJ2-3	17	TRBD2	.
CASSLGQGELTEAFF	TGTGCCAGCTCACTCGGACAGGGAGAATTGACTGAAGCTTTCTTT	TRBV18	TRBJ1-1	15	TRBD1	once
CASSFRQNTEAFF	TGTGCCAGCAGTTTTAGACAGAACACTGAAGCTTTCTTT	TRBV6-6	TRBJ1-1	13	.	.
CASSVGSGHTDTQYF	TGTGCCAGCAGCGTAGGGAGCGGACACACAGATACGCAGTATTTT	TRBV9	TRBJ2-3	15	.	.
CASSYASYNEQFF	TGTGCCAGCAGTTACGCTAGCTACAATGAGCAGTTCTTC	TRBV6-5	TRBJ2-1	13	.	.
CASSMGQGYNEQFF	TGTGCCAGTAGTATGGGACAGGGGTACAATGAGCAGTTCTTC	TRBV19	TRBJ2-1	14	TRBD1	once
CASSPTDRGKAFF	TGTGCCAGCTCACCGACGGACAGGGGGAAAGCTTTCTTT	TRBV18	TRBJ1-1	13	TRBD1	.
CASSTGQGNTEAFF	TGTGCCAGTAGTACTGGGCAGGGGAACACTGAAGCTTTCTTT	TRBV19	TRBJ1-1	14	.	.
CASSLVVAGGPYSYNEQFF	TGTGCCAGCAGCTTAGTTGTAGCGGGAGGCCCCTACTCCTACAATGAGCAGTTCTTC	TRBV7-2	TRBJ2-1	19	TRBD2	.
CASEEGETQYF	TGTGCCAGCGAAGAGGGGGAGACCCAGTACTTC	TRBV18	TRBJ2-5	11	.	once
CAWSKGSSSPLHF	TGTGCCTGGAGTAAGGGAAGTAGTTCACCCCTCCACTTT	TRBV30	TRBJ1-6	13	.	few
CASSSRQDSYEQYF	TGTGCCAGCAGCTCCCGACAGGATTCCTACGAGCAGTACTTC	TRBV11-3	TRBJ2-7	14	.	few
CASSVEEGEGVYGYTF	TGTGCCAGCAGCGTAGAGGAGGGGGAAGGAGTCTATGGCTACACCTTC	TRBV9	TRBJ1-2	16	.	.
CTSSYGGYGYTF	TGTACCAGCAGTTACGGGGGCTATGGCTACACCTTC	TRBV6-5	TRBJ1-2	12	.	.
CASSLSAGTDTQYF	TGTGCCAGCAGCTTATCTGCGGGGACAGATACGCAGTATTTT	TRBV7-3	TRBJ2-3	14	.	.
CASSQRWNTEAFF	TGTGCCAGCTCACAACGGTGGAACACTGAAGCTTTCTTT	TRBV18	TRBJ1-1	13	.	.
CASSQDLGYSYEQYF	TGCGCCAGCAGCCAAGATTTGGGTTACTCCTACGAGCAGTACTTC	TRBV4-3	TRBJ2-7	15	.	.
CASSIEGWRSSYNEQFF	TGTGCCAGTAGTATAGAAGGGTGGCGGAGCTCCTACAATGAGCAGTTCTTC	TRBV19	TRBJ2-1	17	.	.
CASSLWTWTGGAYEQYF	TGTGCCAGCAGTTTATGGACGTGGACAGGTGGGGCTTACGAGCAGTACTTC	TRBV28	TRBJ2-7	17	TRBD1	.
CARKRGRGTLHF	TGTGCCAGGAAGAGGGGACGGGGCACCCTCCACTTT	TRBV21-1	TRBJ1-6	12	.	.
CASSLLRGTEAFF	TGTGCCAGCAGCCTACTCAGGGGTACTGAAGCTTTCTTT	TRBV27	TRBJ1-1	13	.	.
CASGGLAASTDTQYF	TGTGCCAGCGGTGGACTAGCGGCCAGCACAGATACGCAGTATTTT	TRBV2	TRBJ2-3	15	TRBD2	.
CASSSRDRGHNSPLHF	TGTGCCAGTAGTAGCCGGGACAGGGGGCATAATTCACCCCTCCACTTT	TRBV19	TRBJ1-6	16	TRBD1	.
CASSPPDGGSATQYF	TGTGCCAGCTCACCACCGGATGGCGGGAGTGCTACGCAGTATTTT	TRBV18	TRBJ2-3	15	TRBD2	.
CASSPRGPGTGQETQYF	TGTGCCAGCAGCCCTCGAGGACCCGGGACAGGGCAAGAGACCCAGTACTTC	TRBV7-3	TRBJ2-5	17	TRBD1	.
CASSVKLQGEALRQETQYF	TGTGCCAGCAGTGTGAAATTACAGGGGGAGGCGTTACGCCAAGAGACCCAGTACTTC	TRBV27	TRBJ2-5	19	TRBD1	.
CASRPTSGAYNEQFF	TGTGCCAGCAGACCAACTAGCGGGGCATACAATGAGCAGTTCTTC	TRBV4-2	TRBJ2-1	15	TRBD2	.
CASSERRGDTDTQYF	TGCGCCAGCAGTGAGAGGCGGGGGGACACAGATACGCAGTATTTT	TRBV10-2	TRBJ2-3	15	TRBD2	.
CASSEASTFVVRRDTQYF	TGTGCCAGCAGTGAAGCGTCAACGTTTGTAGTGCGGCGAGATACGCAGTATTTT	TRBV6-1	TRBJ2-3	18	.	once
CASSLWGFHGYTF	TGTGCCAGCAGCTTGTGGGGGTTCCATGGCTACACCTTC	TRBV5-6	TRBJ1-2	13	.	.